The next 13 T cell receptor beta chains were all read from a single sample in a study of blood T cell repertoires in COVID-19. Assay used: immunoSEQ multiplex PCR; TCRdb lists only in-frame clones, some missing. This sample carries more than 300,000 clones, 90% of them seen once, and the ten largest clones take roughly 1%. Sequenced material: peripheral blood. Every receptor here comes from a woman aged 40 to 49 with COVID-19, enrolled during active disease.

The rearrangement uses TRBV6-6 and TRBJ2-5; D gene unclear. The CDR3 is made up of 11 amino acids. The germline gives CDR1 MNHNY, CDR2 SVGAGI (reference sequence). The CDR3 sequence is CAGGSRETQYF. CDR3 nucleotides: TGTGCTGGCGGCAGTCGGGAGACCCAGTACTTC.

The V call is TRBV6-5, the J call TRBJ2-7; TRBD2 aligns across 8 bases. V lost 2 bases and J lost 3; bases outside the gene matches: 6. This CDR3 has 15 amino acids. Per the germline V gene, CDR1 is MNHEY and CDR2 is SVGAGI. The CDR3 DNA is TGTGCCAGCAGTTACCTCTCGGGGGGGAACTACGAGCAGTACTTC. This translates into CASSYLSGGNYEQYF.

This rearrangement joins TRBV28 to TRBJ2-2; tentatively, D is TRBD1 (6 bases). The V gene's germline CDR1 is MDHEN and CDR2 SYDVKM. The CDR3 runs to 15 residues. V lost 6 bases to trimming and J lost 3 bases, with 14 bases between them. The CDR3 DNA sequence: TGTGCCAGCAGCCCTGGGACACGAGACACCGGGGAGCTGTTTTTT. Its protein is CASSPGTRDTGELFF.

The J gene is TRBJ2-3, the V gene TRBV7-9; the D gene is possibly TRBD2 (6 bases). Per the germline V gene, CDR1 is SEHNR and CDR2 is FQNEAQ (reference sequence). This CDR3 comprises 15 residues. V dropped 0 bases and J dropped 4 bases, with 11 bases sitting between them. The CDR3 sequence is CASSLATSLSDTQYF. In nucleotides, the CDR3 is TGTGCCAGCAGCTTAGCCACTAGCCTGTCAGATACGCAGTATTTT. The entire variable domain, with the rest obtained from reference TRBV7-9 and TRBJ2-3, is as follows: DTGVSQNPRHKITKRGQNVTFRCDPISEHNRLYWYRQTLGQGPEFLTYFQNEAQLEKSRLLSDRFSAERPKGSFSTLEIQRTEQGDSAMYLCASSLATSLSDTQYFGPGTRLTVL.

This sequence joins TRBV9 and TRBJ2-3; 12 nucleotides match TRBD2. The CDR3 is 17 residues long. The junction had 7 bases not matched to a gene; V was cut back by 4 bases and J by 1 base. Germline assignment: CDR1 SGDLS and CDR2 YYNGEE. CDR3 sequence: CASSPRLAGDGTDTQYF. CDR3 bases: TGTGCCAGCAGCCCTCGACTAGCGGGGGATGGCACAGATACGCAGTATTTT.

The V gene is TRBV5-1, the J gene TRBJ1-2, with 9 bases matching TRBD1. V shed 1 base, J shed 4 bases, and the junction held 5 bases outside the gene matches. The CDR3 is 15 amino acids. The germline V gene encodes CDR1 SGHRS and CDR2 YFSETQ. For the CDR3, the DNA is TGCGCCAGCAGCTTGCTAACGGGACAGGGCTATGGCTACACCTTC. It codes for CASSLLTGQGYGYTF.

The chain recombines TRBV11-2 with TRBJ1-2; D gene uncertain. The length of the CDR3 is 12 residues. Trimming removed 5 bases from V and 4 bases from J, with 8 bases in between. Germline CDR1 and CDR2: SGHAT and FQNNGV. CDR3 region: CASSPLIYGYTF. CDR3 DNA sequence: TGTGCCAGCAGCCCGTTAATCTATGGCTACACCTTC.

CDR3 sequence: CASSARQTNTEAFF. The CDR3 DNA reads as TGTGCCAGCAGCGCCAGACAGACGAACACTGAAGCTTTCTTT. The J gene is TRBJ1-1, the V gene TRBV5-8, with a tentative D call TRBD1 (5 bases). V gave up 4 bases and J gave up 1 base, with 11 bases separating them. Germline CDR1 SGHTS, CDR2 YDEGEE. This CDR3 comprises 14 residues.

The chain uses TRBV7-9 and TRBJ1-5; possible D gene TRBD1, 5 bases. This CDR3 is 14 amino acids long. Trimming removed 5 bases at V and 3 bases at J, with 11 bases between. Germline CDR1 is SEHNR and CDR2 is FQNEAQ (reference sequence). The CDR3 DNA sequence: TGTGCCAGCAGCGATGGGGGGTACAATCAGCCCCAGCATTTT. Amino acid sequence: CASSDGGYNQPQHF.

This sequence joins TRBV7-2 and TRBJ1-2; possibly TRBD1 for D (6 bases). Looked up from germline, CDR1 is SGHTA and CDR2 is FQGNSA. The CDR3 is 16 residues long. V dropped 7 bases and J dropped 2 bases, with 20 bases sitting between them. In nucleotides, the CDR3 is TGTGCCAGCAACTCTAATCCAGGGGCCCCAAACTATGGCTACACCTTC. Protein product: CASNSNPGAPNYGYTF.

This chain connects TRBV6-2 or TRBV6-3 to TRBJ1-2; 7 bases line up with TRBD1. V lost 5 bases, J lost 0 bases, and 6 bases stayed unmatched. CDR1 is MNHEY, CDR2 SVGEGT, per germline. This CDR3 has 15 residues. CDR3 DNA sequence: TGTGCCAGCAGTAGGACCGGGACAGCTAACTATGGCTACACCTTC. This sequence encodes CASSRTGTANYGYTF.

The chain couples TRBV7-9 to TRBJ2-1, with 10 bases matching TRBD1. There are 16 residues in the CDR3. Unmatched junction bases numbered 9, after V lost 5 bases and J lost 5 bases. CDR1 is SEHNR, CDR2 FQNEAQ, per germline (reference sequence). The CDR3 nucleotides are TGTGCCAGCAGCCCCCTGAAGGGACAGGGGAACAATGAGCAGTTCTTC. It encodes CASSPLKGQGNNEQFF.

V and J are TRBV19 and TRBJ2-3; 9 nucleotides line up with TRBD2. The CDR3 runs to 16 residues. Germline loops: CDR1 LNHDA, CDR2 SQIVND (reference sequence). The V and J ends lost 4 bases and 1 base, in that order; junction bases with no gene match: 6. The CDR3 loop is CASSKGSSGGTDTQYF. In DNA form, the CDR3 reads TGTGCCAGTAGTAAGGGGTCTAGCGGGGGCACAGATACGCAGTATTTT.